These 13 T cell receptor beta chains were all obtained from the same sample, sequenced in a study of cytomegalovirus exposure and HLA in healthy donors. This table comes from immunoSEQ multiplex PCR, and its TCRdb copy is limited to in-frame clones, with some not included. The repertoire has about 140,000 clones, 86% of them found once; the top ten carry 2.9%. Specimen: PBMCs. The receptors originated from a man younger than 30 in good health and CMV-seronegative.

The rearrangement joins TRBV10-3 to TRBJ2-5, with 13 positions matching TRBD2. Germline V lookup: CDR1 ENHRY, CDR2 SYGVKD. J gave up 7 bases and V 2 bases, and 7 bases lay outside the gene matches. The CDR3 loop spans 16 amino acids. CDR3 loop: CAISEGLAGAPGTQYF. The CDR3 DNA sequence: TGTGCCATCAGTGAGGGACTAGCGGGGGCTCCCGGGACCCAGTACTTC.

This clone was seen a handful of times. The chain is built from TRBV11-2 and TRBJ2-5; TRBD2 aligns across 9 bases. The CDR3 is 14 amino acids. CDR1 SGHAT and CDR2 FQNNGV come from the germline V gene. V trimming: 1 base; J trimming: 7 bases; junction bases outside the gene matches: 4. CDR3 bases: TGTGCCAGCAGCTTAGTAGCGGGGGTGTGGACCCAGTACTTC. This sequence encodes CASSLVAGVWTQYF. The whole variable domain, remainder taken from reference TRBV11-2 and TRBJ2-5, is EAGVAQSPRYKIIEKRQSVAFWCNPISGHATLYWYQQILGQGPKLLIQFQNNGVVDDSQLPKDRFSAERLKGVDSTLKIQPAKLEDSAVYLCASSLVAGVWTQYFGPGTRLLVL.

The rearrangement joins TRBV27 to TRBJ2-7; 7 nucleotides align to TRBD1. The germline V gene has CDR1 MNHEY and CDR2 SMNVEV (reference sequence). This CDR3 comprises 15 residues. V lost 6 bases and J lost 6; bases outside the gene matches: 14. The CDR3 coding sequence is TGTGCCAGCAGGCCAGGGGGTTCAACGGGTGGCGAGCAGTACTTC. Encoded protein: CASRPGGSTGGEQYF.

This clone was found a few times. V usage is TRBV2 and J usage is TRBJ1-6; D is unresolved. V was pared by 10 bases and J by 8 bases, with 18 bases between. This CDR3 has 14 residues. Germline V gene lookup returns CDR1 SNHLY and CDR2 FYNNEI. This CDR3 reads CATSTYGVDSPLHF. The CDR3 region has the DNA TGTGCCACCTCGACGTACGGGGTTGATTCACCCCTCCACTTT.

This chain joins TRBV7-9 and TRBJ2-7, with TRBD2 matching over 10 bases. The CDR3 has 17 residues. The germline CDR1 and CDR2 sequences are SEHNR and FQNEAQ (reference sequence). Trimming at V came to 5 bases and at J to 2 bases, leaving 12 bases not matched to a gene. CDR3 sequence: CASSAPVSGGPPYEQYF. DNA of the CDR3: TGTGCCAGCAGCGCCCCGGTTAGCGGGGGGCCCCCCTACGAGCAGTACTTC.

The chain employs TRBV2 and TRBJ2-2, with D uncertain. CDR3 length: 15 residues. Germline V CDR1 and CDR2: SNHLY, FYNNEI. Trimming removed 5 bases at V and 0 bases at J, with 10 bases between. The CDR3 DNA reads TGTGCCAGCAGTCTAGAATTCACGAACACCGGGGAGCTGTTTTTT. Translating gives CASSLEFTNTGELFF. The full variable domain, with the rest looked up from reference TRBV2 and TRBJ2-2, is EPEVTQTPSHQVTQMGQEVILRCVPISNHLYFYWYRQILGQKVEFLVSFYNNEISEKSEIFDDQFSVERPDGSNFTLKIRSTKLEDSAMYFCASSLEFTNTGELFFGEGSRLTVL.

The gene calls are TRBV5-4 and TRBJ1-4; the D is unclear. In germline, CDR1 is SGHNT, CDR2 YYREEE (reference sequence). The V end lost 2 bases, the J end lost 8 bases, and 10 bases lay between the germline ends. CDR3 length equals 13 residues. CDR3 sequence reads: CASSFAGGEKLFF. As DNA, the CDR3 is TGTGCCAGCAGCTTTGCTGGAGGAGAAAAACTGTTTTTT. The entire variable domain, with the rest obtained from reference TRBV5-4 and TRBJ1-4, is as follows: ETGVTQSPTHLIKTRGQQVTLRCSSQSGHNTVSWYQQALGQGPQFIFQYYREEENGRGNFPPRFSGLQFPNYSSELNVNALELDDSALYLCASSFAGGEKLFFGSGTQLSVL.

The chain links TRBV6-5 to TRBJ2-1, with 7 bases matching TRBD2. V shed 10 bases, J shed 8 bases, and the junction held 14 bases outside the gene matches. The CDR3 runs 14 residues. Germline CDR1 is MNHEY and CDR2 is SVGAGI. The CDR3 bases are TGTGCCACCCGAGGGTTGCGGGGGTTCGATGAGCAGTTCTTC. Residues: CATRGLRGFDEQFF.

The chain is built from TRBV29-1 and TRBJ2-7; 7 nucleotides align to TRBD1. The CDR3 is 13 residues long. Germline V lookup: CDR1 SQVTM, CDR2 ANQGSEA. The trim removed 4 bases at V and 1 base at J, leaving 4 bases unmatched. As DNA, the CDR3 is TGCAGCGTTGGAAGGGACAGTTCCTACGAGCAGTACTTC. The encoded protein is CSVGRDSSYEQYF.

V is TRBV6-5 and J is TRBJ2-7; 9 nucleotides align to TRBD1. Germline CDR1 and CDR2: MNHEY and SVGAGI. The CDR3 covers 15 residues. J lost 3 bases, V lost 5 bases, and 8 bases had no gene match. The chain's CDR3 is CASSVDRGSFYEQYF. The CDR3 coding sequence is TGTGCCAGCAGTGTGGACAGGGGTTCTTTCTACGAGCAGTACTTC.

This chain links TRBV29-1 with TRBJ2-3; 7 bases match TRBD2. The length of the CDR3 is 15 residues. Germline V gene data show CDR1 as SQVTM and CDR2 as ANQGSEA. V shed 5 bases and J 0 bases; nucleotides not matched to a gene: 8. CDR3 sequence reads: CSVSRLADSTDTQYF. The CDR3 region has the DNA TGCAGCGTTTCCCGGCTAGCGGATAGCACAGATACGCAGTATTTT.

The chain links TRBV7-9 to TRBJ2-1, with D maybe TRBD2 (5 bases). This CDR3 is built from 16 residues. Germline V gene lookup returns CDR1 SEHNR and CDR2 FQNEAQ (reference sequence). V dropped 4 bases and J dropped 7 bases, with 20 bases sitting between them. CDR3 DNA: TGTGCCAGCAGCTGGTCTCTAGGAGGTAAGAGGAATGAGCAGTTCTTC. Residues: CASSWSLGGKRNEQFF.

The chain couples TRBV10-2 to TRBJ2-1; D uncertain. V lost 7 bases and J 0 bases, leaving 7 bases between the germline ends. The germline V gene has CDR1 WSHSY and CDR2 SAAADI. The CDR3 consists of 13 residues. The DNA for the CDR3 is TGCGCCAGCAAAAGAGGCTCCTACAATGAGCAGTTCTTC. This gives the protein CASKRGSYNEQFF.